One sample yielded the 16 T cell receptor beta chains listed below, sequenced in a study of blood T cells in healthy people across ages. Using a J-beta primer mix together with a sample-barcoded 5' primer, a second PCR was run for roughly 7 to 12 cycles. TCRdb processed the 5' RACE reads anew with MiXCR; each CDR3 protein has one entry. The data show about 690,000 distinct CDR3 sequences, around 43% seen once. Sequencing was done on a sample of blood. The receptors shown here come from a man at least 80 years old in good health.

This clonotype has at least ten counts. CDR3 residues: CASSQGSSFGTDTQYF. The CDR3 DNA sequence: TGTGCCAGCAGCCAAGGGTCTAGCTTCGGCACAGATACGCAGTATTTT. The rearrangement links TRBV4-2 to TRBJ2-3, with D maybe TRBD2 (5 bases). With 1 base removed from V and 1 base from J, the gap between germline ends came to 12 bases. The length of the CDR3 is 16 residues. Germline lookup yields CDR1 LGHNA and CDR2 YNFKEQ.

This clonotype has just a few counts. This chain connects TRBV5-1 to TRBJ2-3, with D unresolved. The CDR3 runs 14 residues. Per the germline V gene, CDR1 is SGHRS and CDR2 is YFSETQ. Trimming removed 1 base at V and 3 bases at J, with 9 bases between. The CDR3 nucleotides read TGCGCCAGCAGCTTGCGTAGTAGAACAGATACGCAGTATTTT. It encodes CASSLRSRTDTQYF. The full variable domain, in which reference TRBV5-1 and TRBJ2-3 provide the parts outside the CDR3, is KAGVTQTPRYLIKTRGQQVTLSCSPISGHRSVSWYQQTPGQGLQFLFEYFSETQRNKGNFPGRFSGRQFSNSRSEMNVSTLELGDSALYLCASSLRSRTDTQYFGPGTRLTVL.

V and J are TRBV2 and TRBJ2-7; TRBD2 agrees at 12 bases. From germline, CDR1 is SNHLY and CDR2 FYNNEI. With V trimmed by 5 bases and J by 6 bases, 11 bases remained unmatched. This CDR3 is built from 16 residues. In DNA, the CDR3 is TGTGCCAGCAGTAAGGAGCTAGCGGGAGGGCCGGTCGAGCAGTACTTC. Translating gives CASSKELAGGPVEQYF.

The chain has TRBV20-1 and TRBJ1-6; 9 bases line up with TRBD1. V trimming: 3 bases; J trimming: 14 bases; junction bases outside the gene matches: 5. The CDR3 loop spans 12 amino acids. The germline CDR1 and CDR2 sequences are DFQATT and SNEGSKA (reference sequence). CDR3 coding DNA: TGCAGTGCTAGGACAGGGGGGCCATCCCTCCACTTT. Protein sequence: CSARTGGPSLHF.

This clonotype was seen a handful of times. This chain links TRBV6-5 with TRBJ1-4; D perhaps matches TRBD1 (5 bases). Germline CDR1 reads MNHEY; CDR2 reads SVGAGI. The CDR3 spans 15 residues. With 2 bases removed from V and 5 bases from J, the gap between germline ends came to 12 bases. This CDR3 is CASSYGRGKNEKLFF. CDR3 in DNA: TGTGCCAGCAGTTACGGGAGGGGAAAGAATGAAAAACTGTTTTTT.

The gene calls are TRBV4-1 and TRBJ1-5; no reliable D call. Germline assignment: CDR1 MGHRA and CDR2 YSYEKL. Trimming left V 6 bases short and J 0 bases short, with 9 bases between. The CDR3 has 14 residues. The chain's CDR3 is CASRRDNSNQPQHF. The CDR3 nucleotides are TGCGCCAGCAGGCGTGATAATAGCAATCAGCCCCAGCATTTT.

The CDR3 spells CASSYVGQPNQPQHF. The CDR3 DNA reads TGTGCCAGCAGTTACGTGGGGCAGCCGAATCAGCCCCAGCATTTT. The V and J genes are TRBV6-2 or TRBV6-3 and TRBJ1-5, with a tentative D call TRBD1 (5 bases). CDR3 size: 15 residues. Trimming stripped 2 bases from V and 4 bases from J, with 12 bases between. Germline V gives CDR1 MNHEY, CDR2 SVGEGT.

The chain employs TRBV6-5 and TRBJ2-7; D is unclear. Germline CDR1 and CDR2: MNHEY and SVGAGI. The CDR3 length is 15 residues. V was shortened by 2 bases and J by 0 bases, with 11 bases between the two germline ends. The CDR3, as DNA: TGTGCCAGCAGTTACCGGCAGGCCAGCTCCTACGAGCAGTACTTC. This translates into CASSYRQASSYEQYF.

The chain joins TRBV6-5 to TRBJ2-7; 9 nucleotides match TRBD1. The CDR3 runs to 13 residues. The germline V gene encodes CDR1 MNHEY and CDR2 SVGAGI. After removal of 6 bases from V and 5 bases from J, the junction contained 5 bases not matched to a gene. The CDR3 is CASRLQGAHEQYF. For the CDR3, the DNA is TGTGCCAGCAGGTTACAGGGGGCCCACGAGCAGTACTTC.

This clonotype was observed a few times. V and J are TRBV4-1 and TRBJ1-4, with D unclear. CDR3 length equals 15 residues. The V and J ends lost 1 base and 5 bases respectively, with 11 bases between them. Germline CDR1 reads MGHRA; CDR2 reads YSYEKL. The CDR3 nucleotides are TGCGCCAGCAGCCAAGCCTCGGGGATAAATGAAAAACTGTTTTTT. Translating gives CASSQASGINEKLFF.

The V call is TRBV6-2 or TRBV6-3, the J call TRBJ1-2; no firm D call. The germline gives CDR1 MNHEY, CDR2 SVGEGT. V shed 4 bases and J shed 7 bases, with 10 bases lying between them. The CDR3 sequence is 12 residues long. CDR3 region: CASSSAACGYTF. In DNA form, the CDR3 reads TGTGCCAGCAGTTCGGCGGCCTGTGGCTACACCTTC.

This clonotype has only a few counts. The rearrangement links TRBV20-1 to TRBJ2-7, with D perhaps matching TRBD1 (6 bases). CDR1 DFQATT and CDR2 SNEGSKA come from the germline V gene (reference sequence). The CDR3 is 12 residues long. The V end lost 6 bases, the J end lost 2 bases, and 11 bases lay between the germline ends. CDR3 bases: TGCAGTGCACCAACAGGGCCCTACGAGCAGTACTTC. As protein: CSAPTGPYEQYF.

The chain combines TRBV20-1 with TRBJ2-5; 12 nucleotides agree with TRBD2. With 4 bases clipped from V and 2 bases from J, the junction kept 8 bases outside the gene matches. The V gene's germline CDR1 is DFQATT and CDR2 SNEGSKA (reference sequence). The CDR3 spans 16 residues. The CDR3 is CSATSGGAVSQETQYF. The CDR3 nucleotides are TGCAGTGCTACTAGCGGGGGGGCCGTCTCACAAGAGACCCAGTACTTC.

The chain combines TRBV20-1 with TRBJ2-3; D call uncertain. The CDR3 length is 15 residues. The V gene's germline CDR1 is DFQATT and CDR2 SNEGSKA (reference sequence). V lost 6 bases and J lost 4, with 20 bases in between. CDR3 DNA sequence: TGCAGTGCGAATCGCGGTAGATCCGAGTCAGATACGCAGTATTTT. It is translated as CSANRGRSESDTQYF.

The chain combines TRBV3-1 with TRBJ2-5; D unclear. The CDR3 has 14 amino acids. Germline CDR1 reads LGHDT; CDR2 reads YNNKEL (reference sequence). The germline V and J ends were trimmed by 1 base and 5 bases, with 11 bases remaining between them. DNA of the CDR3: TGTGCCAGCAGCCAAGTTGCGTTTAGGGAGACCCAGTACTTC. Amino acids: CASSQVAFRETQYF.

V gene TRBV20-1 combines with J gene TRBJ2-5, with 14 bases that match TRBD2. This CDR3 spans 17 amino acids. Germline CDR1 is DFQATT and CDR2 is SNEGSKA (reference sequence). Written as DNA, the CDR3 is TGCAGCGCCCCTACCGGGACTAGCGGGAGCCTCCAAGAGACCCAGTACTTC. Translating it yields CSAPTGTSGSLQETQYF.